The 11 T cell receptor beta chains reported below all come from one sample, sequenced in a study of CD8 T cells in ankylosing spondylitis. Study outcomes and limitations: A TCR beta motif of under ten highly homologous variants appeared characteristic of ankylosing spondylitis blood.

These TCRs are of unknown antigen specificity. MiXCR, applied by TCRdb to the 5' RACE reads, yields one record per CDR3 protein. Of 400,000 or so distinct CDR3 sequences in the sample, 20% to 30% were seen once. Sequences were obtained from blood, either unsorted or a sorted T cell fraction (not recorded which). All receptors derive from a male donor with ankylosing spondylitis.

This clonotype was observed a few times. This chain joins TRBV20-1 and TRBJ1-2; tentatively, D is TRBD1 (5 bases). CDR1 and CDR2 from the germline V gene are DFQATT and SNEGSKA (reference sequence). This CDR3 contains 13 residues. Trimming stripped 3 bases from V and 7 bases from J, with 15 bases between. The CDR3 reads CSARGTVGSGYTF. As DNA, the CDR3 is TGCAGTGCTAGGGGGACCGTCGGAAGTGGCTACACCTTC.

The chain couples TRBV19 to TRBJ2-1; a possible D gene is TRBD1 (5 bases). V was trimmed by 3 bases and J by 10 bases, leaving 13 bases between them. This CDR3 has 13 amino acids. Germline V lookup: CDR1 LNHDA, CDR2 SQIVND (reference sequence). CDR3 sequence reads: CASSIGGAREQFF. The CDR3 nucleotides read TGTGCCAGTAGTATTGGTGGGGCTCGGGAGCAGTTCTTC.

There are a few counts of this clonotype. The V call is TRBV7-8, the J call TRBJ2-6, with 7 bases fitting TRBD1. The CDR3 covers 19 residues. Looked up from germline, CDR1 is SGHVS and CDR2 is FQNEAQ. V lost 1 base, J lost 1 base, and 10 bases stayed unmatched. The CDR3 loop is CASSLVARGFISGANVLTF. CDR3 in DNA: TGTGCCAGCAGCTTAGTTGCCAGGGGGTTTATTTCTGGGGCCAACGTCCTGACTTTC.

The V gene is TRBV2, the J gene TRBJ1-6; D is perhaps TRBD1 (5 bases). This CDR3 spans 17 amino acids. Germline V gene lookup returns CDR1 SNHLY and CDR2 FYNNEI. Trimming stripped 0 bases from V and 6 bases from J, with 15 bases between. The CDR3 here is CASSEARGDPGNSPLHF. The CDR3, as DNA: TGTGCCAGCAGTGAAGCGCGCGGGGACCCGGGTAATTCACCCCTCCACTTT.

The J gene is TRBJ1-4, the V gene TRBV5-1; TRBD1 aligns across 7 bases. Trimming cost V 0 bases and J 8 bases; bases outside gene matches: 7. This CDR3 is 15 amino acids long. Germline V gene lookup returns CDR1 SGHRS and CDR2 YFSETQ. CDR3 nucleotide sequence: TGCGCCAGCAGCTTGGGCGGACAGGTTAAAGAAAAACTGTTTTTT. Protein product: CASSLGGQVKEKLFF.

In its sample, this clonotype was seen a few times. V gene TRBV12-3 or TRBV12-4 combines with J gene TRBJ2-2; D might be TRBD1 (6 bases). The CDR3 runs 14 residues. Trimming stripped 8 bases from V and 4 bases from J, with 14 bases between. CDR3 DNA sequence: TGTGCCAGCGGGACACCCAAAGTCACCGGGGAGCTGTTTTTT. Translated: CASGTPKVTGELFF.

V is TRBV5-5 and J is TRBJ2-7; 10 bases line up with TRBD2. Germline CDR1 is SGHKS and CDR2 is YYEKEE (reference sequence). The length of the CDR3 is 15 residues. After removal of 0 bases from V and 3 bases from J, the junction contained 3 bases not matched to a gene. Written as DNA, the CDR3 is TGTGCCAGCAGCTTGGCGGCTAGCGGGAGCTACGAGCAGTACTTC. Its translation is CASSLAASGSYEQYF.

A few counts support this clonotype. This chain connects TRBV7-7 to TRBJ2-1; possibly TRBD1 or TRBD2 for D (5 bases each). This CDR3 spans 15 amino acids. Germline V lookup: CDR1 SSHAT, CDR2 FNYEAQ (reference sequence). With 5 bases removed from V and 2 bases from J, the gap between germline ends came to 13 bases. CDR3 DNA: TGTGCCAGCAGCCCACAGGCGGGCACCTACAATGAGCAGTTCTTC. Its protein product is CASSPQAGTYNEQFF.

The V gene is TRBV2, the J gene TRBJ1-2; D gene uncertain. The germline gives CDR1 SNHLY, CDR2 FYNNEI. The CDR3 contains 11 residues. V was pared by 7 bases and J by 4 bases, with 7 bases between. The CDR3 loop reads CASTVAYGYTF. The CDR3 region has the DNA TGTGCCAGCACGGTCGCCTATGGCTACACCTTC.

This chain links TRBV5-1 with TRBJ2-5; D unclear. The ends were cut back, 4 bases at V and 1 base at J, with 8 bases in the middle. Looked up from germline, CDR1 is SGHRS and CDR2 is YFSETQ. This CDR3 spans 13 amino acids. The CDR3 coding sequence is TGCGCCAGCAGCATTGGGGTCCAAGAGACCCAGTACTTC. Protein product: CASSIGVQETQYF.

CDR3 region: CASSFTTEGNEQFF. The CDR3 region has the DNA TGTGCCAGCAGTTTTACGACGGAGGGGAATGAGCAGTTCTTC. The chain carries TRBV2 and TRBJ2-1; D may be TRBD2 (6 bases). Germline loops: CDR1 SNHLY, CDR2 FYNNEI. Trimming stripped 5 bases from V and 7 bases from J, with 15 bases between. The CDR3 consists of 14 residues.